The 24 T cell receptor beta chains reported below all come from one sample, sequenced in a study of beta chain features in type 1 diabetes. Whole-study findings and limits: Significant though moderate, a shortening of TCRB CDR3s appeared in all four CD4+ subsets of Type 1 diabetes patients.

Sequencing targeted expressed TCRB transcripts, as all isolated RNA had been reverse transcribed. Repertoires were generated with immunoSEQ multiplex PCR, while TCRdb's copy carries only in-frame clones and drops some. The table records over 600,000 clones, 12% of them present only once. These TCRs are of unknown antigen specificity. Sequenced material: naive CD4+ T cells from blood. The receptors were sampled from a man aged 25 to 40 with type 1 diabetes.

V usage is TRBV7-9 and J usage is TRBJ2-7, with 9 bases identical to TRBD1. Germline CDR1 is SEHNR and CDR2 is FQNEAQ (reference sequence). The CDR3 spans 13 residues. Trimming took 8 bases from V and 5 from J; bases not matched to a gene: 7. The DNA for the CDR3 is TGTGCCAGCGCCGGGACAGGGAGGCACGAGCAGTACTTC. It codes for CASAGTGRHEQYF.

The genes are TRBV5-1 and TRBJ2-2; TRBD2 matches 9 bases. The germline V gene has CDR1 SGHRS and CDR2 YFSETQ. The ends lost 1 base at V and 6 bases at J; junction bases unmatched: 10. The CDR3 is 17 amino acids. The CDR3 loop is CASSLRLAGYEAGELFF. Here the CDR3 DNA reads TGCGCCAGCAGCTTGCGGCTAGCGGGATATGAGGCCGGGGAGCTGTTTTTT. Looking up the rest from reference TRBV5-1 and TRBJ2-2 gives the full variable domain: KAGVTQTPRYLIKTRGQQVTLSCSPISGHRSVSWYQQTPGQGLQFLFEYFSETQRNKGNFPGRFSGRQFSNSRSEMNVSTLELGDSALYLCASSLRLAGYEAGELFFGEGSRLTVL.

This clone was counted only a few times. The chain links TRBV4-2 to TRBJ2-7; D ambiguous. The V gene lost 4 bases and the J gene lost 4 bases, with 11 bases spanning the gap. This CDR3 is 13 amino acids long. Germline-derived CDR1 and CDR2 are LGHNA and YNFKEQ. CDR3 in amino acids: CASSLELRYEQYF. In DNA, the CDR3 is TGTGCCAGCAGCCTTGAGTTGAGGTACGAGCAGTACTTC.

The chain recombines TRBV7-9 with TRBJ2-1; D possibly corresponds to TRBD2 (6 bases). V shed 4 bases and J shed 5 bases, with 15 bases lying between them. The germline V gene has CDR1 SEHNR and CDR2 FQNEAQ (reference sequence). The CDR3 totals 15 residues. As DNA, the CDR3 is TGTGCCAGCAGCTCCCTAGGCGGGGAACACAATGAGCAGTTCTTC. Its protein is CASSSLGGEHNEQFF. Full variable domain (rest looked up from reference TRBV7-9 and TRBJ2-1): DTGVSQNPRHKITKRGQNVTFRCDPISEHNRLYWYRQTLGQGPEFLTYFQNEAQLEKSRLLSDRFSAERPKGSFSTLEIQRTEQGDSAMYLCASSSLGGEHNEQFFGPGTRLTVL.

CDR3 bases: TGTGCCACCTTTTATCCCACAGATACGCAGTATTTT. Translated: CATFYPTDTQYF. V is TRBV6-1 and J is TRBJ2-3; no definite D call. Germline assignment: CDR1 MNHNS and CDR2 SASEGT. V shed 10 bases and J shed 2 bases, with 10 bases lying between them. There are 12 residues in the CDR3.

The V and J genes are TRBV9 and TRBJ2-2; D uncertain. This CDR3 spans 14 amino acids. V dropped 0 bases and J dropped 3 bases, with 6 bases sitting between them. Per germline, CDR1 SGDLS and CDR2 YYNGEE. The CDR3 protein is CASSVGLDTGELFF. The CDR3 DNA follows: TGTGCCAGCAGCGTAGGATTAGACACCGGGGAGCTGTTTTTT. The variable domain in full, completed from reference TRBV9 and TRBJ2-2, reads DSGVTQTPKHLITATGQRVTLRCSPRSGDLSVYWYQQSLDQGLQFLIQYYNGEERAKGNILERFSAQQFPDLHSELNLSSLELGDSALYFCASSVGLDTGELFFGEGSRLTVL.

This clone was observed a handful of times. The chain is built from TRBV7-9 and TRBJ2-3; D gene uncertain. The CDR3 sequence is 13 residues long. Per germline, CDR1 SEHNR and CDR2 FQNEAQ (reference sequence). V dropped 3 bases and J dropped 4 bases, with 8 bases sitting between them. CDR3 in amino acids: CASSFGAPDTQYF. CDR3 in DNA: TGTGCCAGCAGCTTCGGAGCCCCAGATACGCAGTATTTT.

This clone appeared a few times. The CDR3 here is CASSTPDGSYNEQFF. The CDR3, as DNA: TGTGCCAGCAGTACCCCGGATGGCTCCTACAATGAGCAGTTCTTC. This chain links TRBV28 with TRBJ2-1; no clear D gene. This CDR3 contains 15 residues. Germline V CDR1 and CDR2: MDHEN, SYDVKM. The V end lost 5 bases, the J end lost 0 bases, and 11 bases lay between the germline ends. Based on the CDR3 plus reference TRBV28 and TRBJ2-1, the full variable domain is DVKVTQSSRYLVKRTGEKVFLECVQDMDHENMFWYRQDPGLGLRLIYFSYDVKMKEKGDIPEGYSVSREKKERFSLILESASTNQTSMYLCASSTPDGSYNEQFFGPGTRLTVL.

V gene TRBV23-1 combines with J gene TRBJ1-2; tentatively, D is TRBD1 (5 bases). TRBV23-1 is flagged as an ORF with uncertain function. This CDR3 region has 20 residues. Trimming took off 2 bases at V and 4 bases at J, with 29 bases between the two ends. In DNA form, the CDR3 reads TGCGCCAGCAGTCAACCCCTCGACAGTGGACCCACCCATTCCTGCTATGGCTACACCTTC. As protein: CASSQPLDSGPTHSCYGYTF.

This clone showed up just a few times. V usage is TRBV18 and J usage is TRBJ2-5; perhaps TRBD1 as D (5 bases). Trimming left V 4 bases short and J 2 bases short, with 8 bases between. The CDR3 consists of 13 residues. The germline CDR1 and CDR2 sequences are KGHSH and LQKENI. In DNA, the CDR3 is TGTGCCAGCTCACTGGACATTCAAGAGACCCAGTACTTC. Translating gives CASSLDIQETQYF.

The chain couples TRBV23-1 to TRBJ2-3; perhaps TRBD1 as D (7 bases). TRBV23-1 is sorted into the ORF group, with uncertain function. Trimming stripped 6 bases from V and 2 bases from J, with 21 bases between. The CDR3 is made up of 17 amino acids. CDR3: CASSQRCRGVNTDTQYF. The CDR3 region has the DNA TGCGCCAGCAGCCAACGTTGCAGGGGGGTGAACACAGATACGCAGTATTTT.

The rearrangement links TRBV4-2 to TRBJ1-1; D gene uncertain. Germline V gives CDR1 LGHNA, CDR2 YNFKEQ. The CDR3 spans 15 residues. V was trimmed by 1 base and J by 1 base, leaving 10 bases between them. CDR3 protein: CASSQVGPRNTEAFF. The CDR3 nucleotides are TGTGCCAGCAGCCAAGTCGGCCCAAGGAACACTGAAGCTTTCTTT.

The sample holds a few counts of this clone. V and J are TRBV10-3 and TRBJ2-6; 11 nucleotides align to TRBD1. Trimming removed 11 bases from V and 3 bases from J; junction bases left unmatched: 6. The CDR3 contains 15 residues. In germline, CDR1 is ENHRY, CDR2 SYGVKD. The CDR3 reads CAAGQGANGANVLTF. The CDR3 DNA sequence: TGTGCCGCCGGACAGGGGGCAAATGGGGCCAACGTCCTGACTTTC.

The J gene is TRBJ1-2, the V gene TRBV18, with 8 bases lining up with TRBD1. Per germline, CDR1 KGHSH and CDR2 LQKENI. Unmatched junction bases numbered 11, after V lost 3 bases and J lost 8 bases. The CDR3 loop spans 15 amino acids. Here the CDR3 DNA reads TGTGCCAGCTCACCTTCCGGGACAGGAGGGCGAGGCTACACCTTC. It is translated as CASSPSGTGGRGYTF.

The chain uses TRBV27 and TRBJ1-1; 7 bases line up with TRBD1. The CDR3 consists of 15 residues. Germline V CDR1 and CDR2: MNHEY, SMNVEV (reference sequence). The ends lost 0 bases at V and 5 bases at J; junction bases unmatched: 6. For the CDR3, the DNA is TGTGCCAGCAGTTTATCTCCGACAGGGAGAACTGAAGCTTTCTTT. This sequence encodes CASSLSPTGRTEAFF.

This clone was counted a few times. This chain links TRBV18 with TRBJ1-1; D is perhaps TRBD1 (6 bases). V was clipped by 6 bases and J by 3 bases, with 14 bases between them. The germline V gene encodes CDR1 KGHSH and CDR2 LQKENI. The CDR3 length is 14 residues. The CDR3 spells CASSERQEDTEAFF. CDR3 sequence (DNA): TGTGCCAGCTCCGAGAGACAGGAGGACACTGAAGCTTTCTTT. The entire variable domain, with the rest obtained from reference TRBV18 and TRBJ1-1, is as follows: NAGVMQNPRHLVRRRGQEARLRCSPMKGHSHVYWYRQLPEEGLKFMVYLQKENIIDESGMPKERFSAEFPKEGPSILRIQQVVRGDSAAYFCASSERQEDTEAFFGQGTRLTVV.

DNA of the CDR3: TGTGCCAGCAGTACGAGAGACAGGGGAAACTATGGCTACACCTTC. Its translation: CASSTRDRGNYGYTF. V gene TRBV5-4 combines with J gene TRBJ1-2, with TRBD1 identical over 8 bases. The CDR3 covers 15 residues. Unmatched junction bases numbered 8, after V lost 5 bases and J lost 2 bases. From germline, CDR1 is SGHNT and CDR2 YYREEE (reference sequence).

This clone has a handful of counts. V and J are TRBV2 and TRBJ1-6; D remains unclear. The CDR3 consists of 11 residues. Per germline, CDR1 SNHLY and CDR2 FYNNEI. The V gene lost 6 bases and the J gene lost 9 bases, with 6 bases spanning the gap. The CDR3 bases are TGTGCCAGCAGCCCCCGTTCACCCCTCCACTTT. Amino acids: CASSPRSPLHF.

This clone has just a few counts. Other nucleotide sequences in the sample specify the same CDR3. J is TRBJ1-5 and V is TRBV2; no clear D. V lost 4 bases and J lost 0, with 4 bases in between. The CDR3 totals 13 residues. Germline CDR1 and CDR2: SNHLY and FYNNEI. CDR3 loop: CASSGDSNQPQHF. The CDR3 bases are TGTGCCAGCAGTGGGGATAGCAATCAGCCCCAGCATTTT.

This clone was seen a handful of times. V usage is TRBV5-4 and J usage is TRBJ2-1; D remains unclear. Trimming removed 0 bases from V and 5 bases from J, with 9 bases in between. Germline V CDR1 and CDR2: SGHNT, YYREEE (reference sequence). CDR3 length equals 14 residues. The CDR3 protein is CASSLAGRNNEQFF. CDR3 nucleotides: TGTGCCAGCAGCTTGGCCGGTCGGAACAATGAGCAGTTCTTC.

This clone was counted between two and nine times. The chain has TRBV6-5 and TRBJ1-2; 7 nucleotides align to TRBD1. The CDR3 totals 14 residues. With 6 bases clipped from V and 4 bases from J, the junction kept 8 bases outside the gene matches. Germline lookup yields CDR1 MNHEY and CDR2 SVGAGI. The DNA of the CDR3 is TGTGCCAGCAGCTCACAGGGGAGAGGCTATGGCTACACCTTC. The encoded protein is CASSSQGRGYGYTF.

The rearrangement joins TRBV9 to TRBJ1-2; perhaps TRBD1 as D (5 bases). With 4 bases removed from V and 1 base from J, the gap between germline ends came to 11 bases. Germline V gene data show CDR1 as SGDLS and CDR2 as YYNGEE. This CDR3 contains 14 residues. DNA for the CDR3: TGTGCCAGCAGCCCGCGGACACTTAACTATGGCTACACCTTC. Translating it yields CASSPRTLNYGYTF.

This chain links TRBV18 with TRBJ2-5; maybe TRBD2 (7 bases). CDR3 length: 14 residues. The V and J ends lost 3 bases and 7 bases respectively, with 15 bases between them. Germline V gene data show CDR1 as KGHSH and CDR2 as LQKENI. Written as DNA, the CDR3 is TGTGCCAGCTCACCCCCGGGGGGCGACGGGACCCAGTACTTC. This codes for CASSPPGGDGTQYF.

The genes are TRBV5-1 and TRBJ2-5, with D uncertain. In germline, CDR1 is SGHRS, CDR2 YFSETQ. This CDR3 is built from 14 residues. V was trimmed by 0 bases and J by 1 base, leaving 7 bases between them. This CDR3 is CASSLGSTQETQYF. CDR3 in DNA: TGCGCCAGCAGCTTGGGGTCCACCCAAGAGACCCAGTACTTC.